A single sample gave rise to the 4 T cell receptor beta chains below, sequenced in a study of blood T cells in healthy people across ages. The second PCR ran about 6 to 12 cycles with a sample-barcoded 5' primer and J-beta primers. TCRdb re-analysed the 5' RACE reads in MiXCR, keeping a single row per CDR3 protein. Among around 870,000 distinct CDR3 sequences listed, about 28% were seen once. Sequenced: blood. These receptors were taken from a woman older than 75 in good health.

With respect to this clonotype: A much more abundant neighbour one base away suggests this may be a read error. The gene calls are TRBV10-3 and TRBJ1-2; D possibly corresponds to TRBD1 (6 bases). This CDR3 region has 13 residues. Germline CDR1 reads ENHRY; CDR2 reads SYGVKD. V was trimmed by 6 bases and J by 3 bases, leaving 11 bases between them. This CDR3 reads CAIRDSYHYGYTF. CDR3 DNA sequence: TGTGCCATCAGGGACAGTTACCACTATGGCTACACCTTC.

V gene TRBV5-1 combines with J gene TRBJ2-2; a possible D gene is TRBD1 (9 bases). The CDR3 length is 21 residues. V lost 1 base and J 4 bases, leaving 29 bases between the germline ends. Germline values: CDR1 SGHRS, CDR2 YFSETQ. CDR3 sequence (DNA): TGCGCCAGCAGCTTGAGGACAGGGGACGCCCCAGCGGGGGAATCCACCGGGGAGCTGTTTTTT. Encoded protein: CASSLRTGDAPAGESTGELFF. The full variable domain, completed using reference TRBV5-1 and TRBJ2-2, is KAGVTQTPRYLIKTRGQQVTLSCSPISGHRSVSWYQQTPGQGLQFLFEYFSETQRNKGNFPGRFSGRQFSNSRSEMNVSTLELGDSALYLCASSLRTGDAPAGESTGELFFGEGSRLTVL.

The J gene is TRBJ1-4, the V gene TRBV11-2; tentatively, D is TRBD1 (6 bases). In germline, CDR1 is SGHAT, CDR2 FQNNGV. Trimming pared 4 bases from V and 0 bases from J, leaving 18 bases between. The length of the CDR3 is 18 residues. CDR3 loop: CASSSRGGSIATNEKLFF. The CDR3, as DNA: TGTGCCAGCAGCTCAAGAGGGGGTTCCATTGCAACTAATGAAAAACTGTTTTTT. Complete variable domain (other parts from reference TRBV11-2 and TRBJ1-4): EAGVAQSPRYKIIEKRQSVAFWCNPISGHATLYWYQQILGQGPKLLIQFQNNGVVDDSQLPKDRFSAERLKGVDSTLKIQPAKLEDSAVYLCASSSRGGSIATNEKLFFGSGTQLSVL.

This chain connects TRBV6-2 or TRBV6-3 to TRBJ2-1; TRBD1 might be the D (6 bases). With 7 bases removed from V and 5 bases from J, the gap between germline ends came to 9 bases. Per germline, CDR1 MNHEY and CDR2 SVGEGT. This CDR3 contains 12 residues. This CDR3 is CASNQGNNEQFF. CDR3 sequence (DNA): TGTGCCAGCAATCAGGGGAACAATGAGCAGTTCTTC.